What follows is one T cell receptor (beta chain) and its context. This entry belongs to a study of blood T cell repertoires in COVID-19. The wider study: Spain, Italy and the United States supplied samples that represented acute and convalescent COVID-19.

The CDR3 loop spans 16 amino acids. The germline gives CDR1 MNHEY, CDR2 SVGEGT. V shed 4 bases and J 5 bases; nucleotides not matched to a gene: 7. Original processing methods: Researchers report that nucleated cell counts were estimated from reference gene primer amplification. Clones were read by immunoSEQ multiplex PCR, and TCRdb kept only the in-frame ones, dropping some. V and J calls and clone size are copied from that table; D and trimming were computed from the DNA. The sample has about 64,000 clones; roughly 82% are singletons. This TCR was sampled from a woman in her sixties or seventies with acute or convalescent COVID-19. Sequencing was carried out using peripheral blood. The chain employs TRBV6-2 or TRBV6-3 and TRBJ2-7; 14 nucleotides match TRBD2. The CDR3 coding sequence is TGTGCCAGCAGTTCGAGACTAGCGGGGGGGCCCCACGAGCAGTACTTC. Translated: CASSSRLAGGPHEQYF.